The present T cell receptor beta chain was sequenced within a study of cytomegalovirus exposure and HLA in healthy donors. Whole-study context: An early data release held tens of millions of unique TCRs from HLA-typed donors. Most donors, about 82% of 350 to 450 genotyped, fell in the Caucasian-associated ancestry cluster.

Study-wide findings and caveats: In terms of immune exposure information, only CMV serostatus was available.

On this clone: As yet, its antigen is unknown.

Donors had nominal health at sampling but likely had unrecorded immune exposures. The PCR contained 60 Vbeta and 13 Jbeta primers. Assay: immunoSEQ multiplex PCR; the TCRdb copy retains only in-frame clones and omits some. The sample includes approximately 200,000 clones, roughly 79% seen only once; the top ten take approximately 2.1%. V was shortened by 2 bases and J by 0 bases, with 7 bases between the two germline ends. CDR3 length: 14 residues. Germline V lookup: CDR1 MNHEY, CDR2 SVGAGI. The chain joins TRBV6-5 to TRBJ1-1, with D hard to call. The receptor was derived from a man in his thirties or forties in good health and CMV-seronegative. The sequenced sample consisted of PBMCs. CDR3 DNA sequence: TGTGCCAGCAGTTACGCAGACATGAACACTGAAGCTTTCTTT. Encoded protein: CASSYADMNTEAFF.